These 12 T cell receptor beta chains were all obtained from the same sample, sequenced in a study of blood T cells in healthy people across ages. Primers used in a second PCR of about 7 to 12 cycles were a sample-barcoded 5' primer and a J-beta primer mix. One entry per CDR3 protein, called by TCRdb with MiXCR from the 5' RACE reads. The sample has roughly 1.4 million distinct CDR3 sequences; almost 60% are singletons. The sequenced sample was blood. These receptors were taken from a man in his late teens or twenties in good health.

In DNA form, the CDR3 reads TGCAGTGCGCTCGACTATCCACAGGGCCAAGAGACCCAGTACTTC. Its protein product is CSALDYPQGQETQYF. The V gene is TRBV20-1, the J gene TRBJ2-5, with D maybe TRBD1 (6 bases). CDR1 is DFQATT and CDR2 is SNEGSKA in the germline V gene (reference sequence). The CDR3 consists of 15 residues. V lost 6 bases and J 1 base, leaving 18 bases between the germline ends.

With respect to this clonotype: A read error may explain this, as a much larger clone is one base away. J is TRBJ2-5 and V is TRBV12-3 or TRBV12-4, with 7 bases matching TRBD1. The CDR3 length is 15 residues. V lost 7 bases and J lost 11; bases outside the gene matches: 19. CDR3 in amino acids: CASNSPRDSPSEQYF. The DNA of the CDR3 is TGTGCCAGCAACTCTCCCCGGGACAGTCCTTCGGAGCAGTACTTC.

The chain joins TRBV20-1 to TRBJ2-1; D not resolved. Trimming stripped 3 bases from V and 3 bases from J, with 12 bases between. Germline V lookup: CDR1 DFQATT, CDR2 SNEGSKA (reference sequence). This CDR3 is 14 amino acids long. CDR3 in DNA: TGCAGTGCTAGGAACCGTCCGGGCTACAATGAGCAGTTCTTC. The encoded protein is CSARNRPGYNEQFF.

J is TRBJ2-5 and V is TRBV4-3; 8 bases are a match to TRBD2. TRBJ2-7 explains the end of the DNA better; the J call may be wrong. Germline lookup yields CDR1 LGHNA and CDR2 YSLEER. This CDR3 is built from 16 residues. The CDR3 DNA reads as TGCGCCAGCAGCCAAGATAGCGCGGGGGGAATCTACGAGCAGTACTTC. This gives the protein CASSQDSAGGIYEQYF.

CDR3 protein: CASGFPLWDEQFF. The CDR3 nucleotides are TGTGCTAGTGGTTTCCCCCTTTGGGATGAGCAGTTCTTC. The gene calls are TRBV12-5 and TRBJ2-1; unclear D gene. Germline V CDR1 and CDR2: LGHNT, FRNRAP. The length of the CDR3 is 13 residues. V dropped 3 bases and J dropped 8 bases, with 11 bases sitting between them.

CDR3 in amino acids: CSASWDNSPLHF. For the CDR3, the DNA is TGCAGTGCTAGTTGGGATAATTCACCCCTCCACTTT. The chain joins TRBV20-1 to TRBJ1-6; D is ambiguous. This CDR3 contains 12 residues. V was clipped by 3 bases and J by 5 bases, with 5 bases between them. Germline CDR1 DFQATT, CDR2 SNEGSKA (reference sequence).

This clonotype was seen just once. This may stem from a read error, because a much larger clone lies one nucleotide away. The chain carries TRBV7-6 and TRBJ2-7; D gene unclear. The DNA end favors TRBJ2-5, so the J call may be wrong. CDR3 length: 11 residues. The germline V gene encodes CDR1 SGHVS and CDR2 FNYEAQ. The DNA for the CDR3 is TGTGCCAGCAGATATAAAGAGACCCAGTACTTC. Its protein is CASRYKETQYF.

The rearrangement joins TRBV25-1 to TRBJ2-7; maybe TRBD1 (5 bases). The better agreement between TRBJ2-5 and the DNA end casts doubt on the J call. The CDR3 is made up of 14 amino acids. Germline CDR1 and CDR2: MGHDK and SYGVNS. Written as DNA, the CDR3 is TGTGCCAGCAGTGAATATAAAGGGGCAGAGACCCAGTACTTC. It specifies CASSEYKGAETQYF.

Notes on this clonotype: Since a much larger clone is just one base distant, this may be a read error. The V call is TRBV7-9, the J call TRBJ2-7, with 7 nucleotides matching TRBD1. Germline CDR1 SEHNR, CDR2 FQNEAQ (reference sequence). The CDR3 contains 13 residues. With V trimmed by 2 bases and J by 4 bases, 2 bases remained unmatched. The CDR3 nucleotides read TGTGCCAGCAGCTTAACAGGGGAATACGAGCAGTACTTC. It encodes CASSLTGEYEQYF.

The gene calls are TRBV5-1 and TRBJ1-2; TRBD1 agrees at 7 bases. J gave up 0 bases and V 1 base, and 12 bases lay outside the gene matches. CDR3 length equals 18 residues. CDR1 and CDR2 from the germline V gene are SGHRS and YFSETQ. CDR3 in amino acids: CASSLRGQTPGSNYGYTF. CDR3 DNA sequence: TGCGCCAGCAGCTTGAGGGGGCAGACTCCAGGTTCTAACTATGGCTACACCTTC.

The CDR3 protein is CASSSGRATEQFF. CDR3 coding DNA: TGTGCCAGCTCTAGCGGGAGGGCCACTGAGCAGTTCTTC. The chain combines TRBV7-8 with TRBJ2-1, with 12 bases fitting TRBD2. The trim removed 8 bases at V and 9 bases at J, leaving 5 bases unmatched. The CDR3 is 13 residues long. From germline, CDR1 is SGHVS and CDR2 FQNEAQ.

This clonotype was seen more than once but under ten times. This chain links TRBV20-1 with TRBJ2-4; D remains ambiguous. The CDR3 contains 15 residues. Per germline, CDR1 DFQATT and CDR2 SNEGSKA (reference sequence). Trimming stripped 0 bases from V and 13 bases from J, with 22 bases between. CDR3 nucleotides: TGCAGTGCTAGAGATCAAACTTCCCCAATAGGAGAGCAGTACTTC. It encodes CSARDQTSPIGEQYF.